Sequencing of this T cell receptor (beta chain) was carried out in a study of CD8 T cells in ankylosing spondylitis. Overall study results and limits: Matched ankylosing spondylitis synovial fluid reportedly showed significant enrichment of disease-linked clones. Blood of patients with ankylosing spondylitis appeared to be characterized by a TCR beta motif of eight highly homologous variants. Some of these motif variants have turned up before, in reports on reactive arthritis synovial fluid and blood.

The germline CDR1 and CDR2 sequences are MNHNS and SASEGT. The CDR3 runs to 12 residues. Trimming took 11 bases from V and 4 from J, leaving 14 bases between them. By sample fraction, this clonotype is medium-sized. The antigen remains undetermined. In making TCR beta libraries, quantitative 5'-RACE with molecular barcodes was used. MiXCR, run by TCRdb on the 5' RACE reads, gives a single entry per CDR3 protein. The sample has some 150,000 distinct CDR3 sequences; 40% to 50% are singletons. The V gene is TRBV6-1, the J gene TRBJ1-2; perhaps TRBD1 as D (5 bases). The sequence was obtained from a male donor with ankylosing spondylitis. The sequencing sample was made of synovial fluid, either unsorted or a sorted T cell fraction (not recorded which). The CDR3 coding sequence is TGTGCCTCTGGGGGACGGATCTATGGCTACACCTTC. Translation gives CASGGRIYGYTF.